The 3 T cell receptor beta chains in this list originate from one sample, sequenced in a study of cytomegalovirus exposure and HLA in healthy donors. Some clones are missing from TCRdb's copy, which holds only in-frame ones; the method was immunoSEQ multiplex PCR. The table has over 150,000 clones, around 83% seen once. Sequencing used PBMCs. The receptors derive from a woman under 40 in good health and CMV-seropositive.

V is TRBV2 and J is TRBJ2-7, with 9 nucleotides matching TRBD1. CDR3 size: 14 residues. V lost 11 bases and J lost 0; bases outside the gene matches: 8. CDR1 is SNHLY, CDR2 FYNNEI, per germline. The CDR3 is CAGMPGQGSYEQYF. CDR3 sequence (DNA): TGTGCCGGGATGCCGGGACAGGGCTCCTACGAGCAGTACTTC.

The V call is TRBV7-2, the J call TRBJ2-5; D might be TRBD2 (6 bases). The CDR3 has 16 amino acids. The V and J ends lost 3 bases and 1 base respectively, with 15 bases between them. Germline V gene lookup returns CDR1 SGHTA and CDR2 FQGNSA. CDR3 nucleotides: TGTGCCAGCAGCTTCGGAGGAGCGGGCCTCCAAGAGACCCAGTACTTC. Translated: CASSFGGAGLQETQYF. Looking up the rest from reference TRBV7-2 and TRBJ2-5 gives the full variable domain: GAGVSQSPSNKVTEKGKDVELRCDPISGHTALYWYRQSLGQGLEFLIYFQGNSAPDKSGLPSDRFSAERTGGSVSTLTIQRTQQEDSAVYLCASSFGGAGLQETQYFGPGTRLLVL.

The count of this clone is one. CDR3 DNA sequence: TGTGCCAGTTGGACAGGTCAAAGGGGCAATGAGCAGTTCTTC. The encoded protein is CASWTGQRGNEQFF. The rearrangement uses TRBV28 and TRBJ2-1; TRBD1 matches at 7 bases. Germline assignment: CDR1 MDHEN and CDR2 SYDVKM. The CDR3 extends over 14 amino acids. The junction had 11 bases not matched to a gene; V was cut back by 9 bases and J by 6 bases.